The present T cell receptor (beta chain) was sequenced within a study of blood T cells in healthy people across ages (dated by TCRdb to 2015 to 2017). For context, the study as a whole: In model experiments, template switching captured roughly one uniquely barcoded TCR beta cDNA molecule for every two T cells. To track age-related changes in TCR beta repertoire diversity, the study relied on deep sequencing normalized with unique cDNA molecular identifiers. Donors were grouped into four age groups: young (average approximately 16 years), middle-aged (less than 40), aged (around 60) and long-lived (around 80). To avoid experimental bias, donors of different ages were randomly spread across the sequencing lanes. The study analyzed two additional independent replicas of 1 million unique cDNA reads from the same blood draw for two donors, one aged 18 to 30 and one aged 80 or older. Here is what the overall study found, with its caveats: Compared with the aged group, the long-lived group had more naive CD4+ T cells, fewer expanded clones and increased TCR diversity, suggesting age selection. Estimates of total diversity based on one million sequenced T cells were regarded as lower bounds and as underestimates. Conclusive comparison of naive and antigen-experienced compartments was prevented by the profiling of bulk unsorted PBMCs. A strong correlation was found between observed TCR beta diversity and the percentage of naive T cells measured by flow cytometry. Donor CMV infection status was unknown, potentially confounding age-related changes in expanded clonotypes. As age increased, observed TCR beta diversity per million T cells dropped in a roughly linear way, and a significant reduction was already evident by age 40.

Preparation of the library involved 5' RACE. Sequenced on an Illumina HiSeq 2500. A second roughly 6 to 12 cycle PCR used a sample-barcoded 5' primer and a J-beta primer mix. A unique molecular identifier was introduced onto each TCR beta cDNA molecule by a template-switch 5' adaptor carrying 12 random nucleotides. Each sample yielded at least 2.5 million CDR3-containing paired-end reads. First-strand cDNA synthesis was performed from all RNA using the Mint cDNA synthesis kit, with priming by a TRBC-specific oligonucleotide. Following uracil-DNA glycosylase treatment, a first 18-cycle PCR with universal primers M1SS and BC2_uni_R was performed on all cDNA. From the authors' description of their analysis: Normalization of each sample was performed by random selection of 1 million high-quality reads, each carrying a distinct molecular identifier. Reads sharing molecular identifiers were discarded rather than binned into consensus sequences. MiTCR, run with a Q25 quality threshold and the strictest error-elimination algorithm, handled CDR3 identification, clonotype clustering and error correction. A nonparametric unseen species model with Euler transformation was used to estimate lower-bound total TCR beta diversity. The public reads were reprocessed in TCRdb via fastp at Q25 and MiXCR, keeping in-frame beta chains. CDR3 protein duplicates are merged, each entry listing the most common genes and DNA. The V and J calls were not made by the authors but by TCRdb's processing. A total of around 850,000 distinct CDR3 sequences appear in this sample, approximately 35% of them only once. 13% of the sample belongs to the ten largest clones.

As concerns this clonotype: What this receptor recognizes is not known. No base quality information exists; no much larger clone differs at one position.

The CDR3 starts with the cysteine, ends with the phenylalanine, and has 12 residues. Of all the DNA, just the CDR3 is kept, 36 bases in frame from base 1. Per the germline V gene, KGHSH is the CDR1 and LQKENI is the CDR2. V loses 3 bases of germline sequence and J loses 4 bases, and the interval between the two ends is 6 bases. Donors were about 36 systemically healthy Caucasian individuals from Russia aged roughly 6 to 95 years. Around 10 milliliters of peripheral blood were collected from each donor into EDTA-treated Vacutainer tubes. Ficoll-Paque density-gradient centrifugation was used to isolate PBMCs, with at least 6.5 million obtained per sample. Total RNA, at least 6 micrograms per sample, was extracted from PBMCs with Trizol reagent. Naive CD45RAhigh/CD27high T cell percentages were measured by flow cytometry on a PBMC aliquot from every donor.

The V and J segments used are TRBV18 and TRBJ1-2; no D gene is confidently identified. The source material was blood. The TCR was taken from a man younger than 35 in good health. The CDR3 sequence is CASSPTAYGYTF. The DNA is as follows: TGTGCCAGCTCACCTACGGCCTATGGCTACACCTTC.